This TCR beta chain was recovered during a study of cytomegalovirus exposure and HLA in healthy donors. From germline, CDR1 is SGHRS and CDR2 YFSETQ. The CDR3 extends over 12 amino acids. V trimming: 3 bases; J trimming: 5 bases; junction bases outside the gene matches: 1. As to this clone: Its target is unknown.

Regarding the study as a whole: The authors later found TCR association rates varying by HLA locus, with DRB1 most and HLA-C fewest.

The PCR ran on 60 Vbeta and 13 Jbeta primers. Sequenced by immunoSEQ multiplex PCR; TCRdb stores in-frame clones only, minus some. The sample yields under 90,000 clones, roughly 80% seen once. V usage is TRBV5-1 and J usage is TRBJ2-7; 8 positions agree with TRBD1. Sequencing input: PBMCs. The clonotype comes from a woman in her thirties or forties in good health and CMV-seronegative. DNA for the CDR3: TGCGCCAGCAGCTCAGGGGGCAACGAGCAGTACTTC. This gives the protein CASSSGGNEQYF. Full variable domain (remainder filled in from reference TRBV5-1 and TRBJ2-7): KAGVTQTPRYLIKTRGQQVTLSCSPISGHRSVSWYQQTPGQGLQFLFEYFSETQRNKGNFPGRFSGRQFSNSRSEMNVSTLELGDSALYLCASSSGGNEQYFGPGTRLTVT.